This T cell receptor (beta chain) appears in the sequencing data of a study of blood T cell repertoires in COVID-19. In the study overall: Italy, Spain and the United States were the sources of the convalescent and acute COVID-19 samples.

As processed by the authors: Reference gene primer amplification gave nucleated cell count estimates. The data were produced by immunoSEQ multiplex PCR, yet TCRdb's version contains in-frame clones alone and is incomplete. V and J calls and clone size follow that table, whereas D and trimming were derived from the DNA. The data show roughly 100,000 clones, 84% seen once. This receptor was taken from a woman aged 55-69 years with acute or convalescent COVID-19. The source material was peripheral blood.

CDR3 bases: TGTGCCAGCACCGAAGGAGGTTCAGGGCGGGGGCACGAGCAGTACTTC. Protein product: CASTEGGSGRGHEQYF. J is TRBJ2-7 and V is TRBV2; TRBD2 might be the D (7 bases). Trimming stripped 7 bases from V and 5 bases from J, with 24 bases between. Per the germline V gene, CDR1 is SNHLY and CDR2 is FYNNEI. This CDR3 is 16 amino acids long.